This T cell receptor (beta chain) is from a study of Graves' ophthalmopathy and Graves' hyperthyroidism (dated by TCRdb to 2016 to 2019). Looking at the study overall: Peripheral blood samples were taken at the time of initial diagnosis, before any treatment was given. The study used signatures of the TCR beta repertoire to tell Graves' ophthalmopathy apart from Graves' hyperthyroidism and to predict which patients would progress to ophthalmopathy. In total, 135 blood samples were TCR-sequenced: 40 to 45 ophthalmopathy, some 72 hyperthyroidism and roughly 17 hyperthyroidism-to-ophthalmopathy patients. To explore V-J signatures that separate ophthalmopathy from hyperthyroidism, a discovery set of around 97 patients was enrolled, consisting of more than 40 with ophthalmopathy and around 57 with stable hyperthyroidism. The independent validation cohort included under 20 hyperthyroidism patients plus 17 patients who later progressed from hyperthyroidism to ophthalmopathy. In more than five hyperthyroidism patients, the T-cell repertoires found in thyroid tissue were compared with those found in blood. After sampling, hyperthyroidism patients received methimazole starting at 30 mg daily, and ophthalmopathy patients received high-dose intravenous methylprednisolone. Overall study outcomes, separate from this receptor: Ophthalmopathy was separated from stable hyperthyroidism by the 13-signature model with around 89% sensitivity and roughly 83% specificity in cross-validation and with 80%/75% in the test set. Most expanded thyroid clonotypes with a frequency above 0.001 also appeared in blood, which suggests that blood repertoires may reflect the immune response in the thyroid. In validation, the model predicted ophthalmopathy progression with 70.59% sensitivity and roughly 72% specificity; some 13 predicted patients were CT-confirmed with GO in a median of approximately six months. Sample size was not statistically predetermined, and group allocation was not concealed from the investigators.

Ophthalmopathy patients had moderately to severely active disease, Clinical Activity Score of at least 3, NOSPECS grade of at least 4, and disease duration under 3 months. Patients with other autoimmune diseases, uncontrolled infections, pregnancy or lactation were excluded from the study. Diagnosis relied on clinical symptoms, serum thyroxine, TRAb, thyroid ultrasound and orbital computed tomography. PBMCs were isolated from about 9.2 ml of fresh peripheral blood by Ficoll-Paque density gradient centrifugation. Trizol reagent was used to extract the total RNA, and its quality was then checked on an Agilent 2100 Bioanalyzer. As to this clonotype: Which antigen it targets is not known. No base quality values were provided; no much bigger clone lies one nucleotide off.

Taken from cysteine to phenylalanine, the CDR3 has 16 residues. Of all the DNA, just the CDR3 is kept, 48 bases in frame from base 1. V sheds 6 bases and J sheds 6 bases, leaving 21 bases between their ends. For repertoire sequencing, TCR beta CDR3 regions were amplified from RNA transcripts. A first-round RT-PCR used HTBI primers with the Qiagen OneStep RT-PCR kit, followed by a second-round multiplex PCR, size selection and purification. The libraries underwent paired-end sequencing with 100 bp reads on an Illumina HiSeq2000. In the source study's methods: Reads were processed with SOAPnuke, discarding reads with adapters, uncalled bases, mean Phred below 15, or no exact constant-primer or identifier match. COPE v1.2.5 was used to merge high-quality paired reads. Each unique nucleotide sequence was treated as a clonotype, and MiTCR v1.1 was used to align the clonotypes to the IMGT TRB V, D and J references. The analysis was limited to V-J combinations with a frequency above 0.0001, which together covered 99% to 99.2% of repertoires. For each V-J combination, a TCR clonal expansion and chaos score was defined as F50 clonal expansion divided by the chaos observed in the TCRdist matrix. Welch's t-statistics and random forest were used to reduce features to over ten V-J combinations, which were fed into a naive Bayes classifier. The similarity between thyroid and blood repertoires was quantified using the Morisita-Horn index. The raw public reads went through TCRdb reprocessing: fastp at Q25, MiXCR clone calling, in-frame beta chains kept. Under each unique CDR3 protein, matching rows form one entry showing the most common genes and DNA. The V and J calls follow TCRdb's processing rather than the paper's. For this sample there are 300,000 to 400,000 distinct CDR3 sequences; 15% to 20% appear just once. About 12% of the sample rests with the top ten.

Sequenced sample: peripheral blood. The chain is assembled from TRBV12-3 or TRBV12-4 and TRBJ1-3, with no confidently assigned D gene. This sequence originates from an adult man with Graves' ophthalmopathy. The nucleotide sequence reads as follows: TGTGCCAGCAGCCATACGACGGCGAGTTTGCCAAACACCATATATTTT. Its coded protein is CASSHTTASLPNTIYF.